The 6 T cell receptor beta chains below all came from one sample that was sequenced in a study of blood T cell repertoires in COVID-19. Sequencing was performed with immunoSEQ multiplex PCR; in TCRdb, only in-frame clones are kept and a portion is missing. This sample has a few hundred thousand clones, with over 75% found just once. Sequences were obtained from PBMCs or T cells enriched from blood (not recorded which). These receptors originate from a woman between 40 and 50 years old with acute COVID-19.

In its sample, this clone was seen a few times. This sequence joins TRBV10-2 and TRBJ1-6; D is ambiguous. The CDR3 is made up of 14 amino acids. The germline CDR1 and CDR2 sequences are WSHSY and SAAADI. The V gene lost 10 bases and the J gene lost 7 bases, with 17 bases spanning the gap. Written as DNA, the CDR3 is TGCGCCACAACCCGGGCCCCGGGGAATTCACCCCTCCACTTT. Amino acid sequence: CATTRAPGNSPLHF.

The rearrangement joins TRBV5-1 to TRBJ1-3; maybe TRBD1 (6 bases). Germline V gene lookup returns CDR1 SGHRS and CDR2 YFSETQ. The CDR3 runs to 15 residues. The V end was cut by 2 bases, the J end by 4 bases, with 13 bases between. Here the CDR3 reads CASSFDTGIGNTIYF. The DNA for the CDR3 is TGCGCCAGCAGCTTTGATACAGGGATCGGAAACACCATATATTTT.

This chain uses TRBV2 with TRBJ1-2; unclear D gene. CDR3 length equals 12 residues. Germline V gene lookup returns CDR1 SNHLY and CDR2 FYNNEI. V was cut by 3 bases and J by 13 bases, with 15 bases left in between. CDR3 sequence: CASSEAVRGSTF. CDR3 DNA: TGTGCCAGCAGTGAGGCAGTAAGAGGGTCCACCTTC. Together with reference TRBV2 and TRBJ1-2, the CDR3 gives the full variable domain: EPEVTQTPSHQVTQMGQEVILRCVPISNHLYFYWYRQILGQKVEFLVSFYNNEISEKSEIFDDQFSVERPDGSNFTLKIRSTKLEDSAMYFCASSEAVRGSTFGSGTRLTVV.

The chain employs TRBV5-4 and TRBJ1-2; 7 bases line up with TRBD1. This CDR3 spans 13 amino acids. The ends lost 4 bases at V and 6 bases at J; junction bases unmatched: 6. From germline, CDR1 is SGHNT and CDR2 YYREEE (reference sequence). Written as DNA, the CDR3 is TGTGCCAGCAGCGCCACAGGGGTGGATGGCTACACCTTC. The encoded protein is CASSATGVDGYTF.

CDR3 residues: CASSLSGSGTYEQYF. DNA for the CDR3: TGTGCCAGCAGCTTATCGGGTAGCGGCACCTACGAGCAGTACTTC. The chain is built from TRBV11-3 and TRBJ2-7; D may be TRBD2 (6 bases). V was trimmed by 2 bases and J by 2 bases, leaving 13 bases between them. Germline V gene lookup returns CDR1 SGHNT and CDR2 YENEEA. This CDR3 has 15 amino acids. Combining the CDR3 with reference TRBV11-3 and TRBJ2-7 gives the whole variable domain EAGVVQSPRYKIIEKKQPVAFWCNPISGHNTLYWYLQNLGQGPELLIRYENEEAVDDSQLPKDRFSAERLKGVDSTLKIQPAELGDSAVYLCASSLSGSGTYEQYFGPGTRLTVT.

Only a few counts were recorded for this clone. The rearrangement links TRBV6-5 to TRBJ1-5; perhaps TRBD1 as D (5 bases). Germline-derived CDR1 and CDR2 are MNHEY and SVGAGI. The CDR3 spans 15 residues. With 7 bases removed from V and 0 bases from J, the gap between germline ends came to 13 bases. The CDR3 coding sequence is TGTGCCAGCAATCTTTTCCAGGGTAGCAATCAGCCCCAGCATTTT. It encodes CASNLFQGSNQPQHF.